This T cell receptor (beta chain) was documented in a study of T cell repertoires in cytomegalovirus infection. At the level of the study: Evidence of both CMV infection and a matching HLA type came from public TCR beta signatures.

General study findings and limits: Cumulative frequency of public TCR beta families picked out carriers of CMV plus the relevant HLA. Ex vivo responses were dominated by HLA-C-restricted CMV-specific TCR beta clonotypes.

This clonotype was detected a few times. Its antigen is unknown. TCRdb redid the calling of the reads with MiXCR, one entry per CDR3 protein. The sample records fewer than 300,000 distinct CDR3 sequences, about 25% being singletons. The sequenced material came from PBMCs. The clonotype comes from a human donor in good health (CMV status not recorded). Some clones in this sample may be carry-over from other donors' samples.

The CDR3 region is CASSSGTAYGYTF. DNA of the CDR3: TGTGCCAGCAGTTCCGGGACAGCCTATGGCTACACCTTC. This chain uses TRBV12-3 or TRBV12-4 with TRBJ1-2; 7 bases match TRBD1. The CDR3 is made up of 13 amino acids. After removal of 4 bases from V and 4 bases from J, the junction contained 3 bases not matched to a gene.